The present entry profiles one T cell receptor (beta chain) with its context. The V gene's germline CDR1 is SGDLS and CDR2 YYNGEE. This CDR3 region has 15 residues. The V end lost 0 bases, the J end lost 4 bases, and 13 bases lay between the germline ends. Assay: immunoSEQ multiplex PCR; the TCRdb copy retains only in-frame clones and omits some. The repertoire has about 170,000 clones, roughly nine tenths of them found once; the top ten carry roughly 5.8%. This specimen comes from a study of cytomegalovirus exposure and HLA in healthy donors. The material sequenced was PBMCs. The rearrangement joins TRBV9 to TRBJ2-5; maybe TRBD2 (7 bases). The sequence derives from a young woman in good health and CMV-seronegative. CDR3 nucleotide sequence: TGTGCCAGCAGCGTAGATCGGGGGGCAGGAGAGACCCAGTACTTC. Amino acid sequence: CASSVDRGAGETQYF.